The T cell receptor beta chain under discussion was sequenced for a study of CD8 T cells in ankylosing spondylitis. Per germline, CDR1 LNHNV and CDR2 YYDKDF (reference sequence). The CDR3 spans 15 residues. V was pared by 1 base and J by 6 bases, with 13 bases between. This clonotype was counted many times. TCRdb reanalysed the 5' RACE reads using MiXCR and keeps one entry per CDR3 protein. The repertoire has about 240,000 distinct CDR3 sequences, 8% to 10% of them found once; the top ten carry 4.8%. The rearrangement uses TRBV15 and TRBJ2-1; D not certain. Specimen: blood, either unsorted or a sorted T cell fraction (not recorded which). The receptor's source is a female donor with ankylosing spondylitis or in good health (not recorded which). The CDR3 protein is CATSRVMTRANEQFF. The CDR3 DNA is TGTGCCACCAGCAGAGTCATGACCCGCGCCAATGAGCAGTTCTTC.